This T cell receptor (beta chain) was observed in a study of OX40 agonist ivuxolimab in advanced cancers. This CDR3 is built from 13 residues. Germline CDR1 is SNHLY and CDR2 is FYNNEI. The ends were cut back, 9 bases at V and 4 bases at J, with 13 bases in the middle. This table comes from immunoSEQ multiplex PCR, and its TCRdb copy is limited to in-frame clones, with some not included. Counted here are around 46,000 clones, 82% occurring once; the ten biggest clones make up more than 1.5%. The chain recombines TRBV2 with TRBJ1-5; D is perhaps TRBD1 (5 bases). This TCR was sampled from an adult with an advanced solid tumor such as melanoma, head and neck, liver or kidney cancer. The sample in question was CD4+ or CD8+ T cells sorted from blood, obtained in a trial of the OX40 agonist ivuxolimab. The CDR3 bases are TGTGCCAGTTTAGGGGTAAGAAATCAGCCCCAGCATTTT. It specifies CASLGVRNQPQHF. Based on the CDR3 plus reference TRBV2 and TRBJ1-5, the full variable domain is EPEVTQTPSHQVTQMGQEVILRCVPISNHLYFYWYRQILGQKVEFLVSFYNNEISEKSEIFDDQFSVERPDGSNFTLKIRSTKLEDSAMYFCASLGVRNQPQHFGDGTRLSIL.